This T cell receptor (beta chain) was documented in a study of T cell repertoires in cytomegalovirus infection. Study summary: The public TCR beta signatures pointed to both CMV infection and matching HLA type. General study points: Cumulative public TCR beta family frequency identified carriers of CMV plus the relevant HLA. HLA-C-restricted CMV clonotypes gave the most frequent clonotype in two of eight donors.

One entry per CDR3 protein, called by TCRdb with MiXCR from the reads. The sample lists some 390,000 distinct CDR3 sequences; approximately 18% were seen once. CDR3 length equals 16 residues. V lost 3 bases and J 2 bases, leaving 13 bases between the germline ends. CDR1 LNHNV and CDR2 YYDKDF come from the germline V gene (reference sequence). Of note for this clonotype: Its antigen is undetermined.

This receptor was obtained from a human donor in good health (CMV status not recorded). Some clones in this sample may be carry-over from other donors' samples. What was sequenced was PBMCs. V is TRBV15 and J is TRBJ1-4, with a tentative D call TRBD1 (6 bases). CDR3 sequence: CATSSQTTGTNEKLFF. CDR3 bases: TGTGCCACCAGCAGCCAGACGACAGGCACTAATGAAAAACTGTTTTTT.